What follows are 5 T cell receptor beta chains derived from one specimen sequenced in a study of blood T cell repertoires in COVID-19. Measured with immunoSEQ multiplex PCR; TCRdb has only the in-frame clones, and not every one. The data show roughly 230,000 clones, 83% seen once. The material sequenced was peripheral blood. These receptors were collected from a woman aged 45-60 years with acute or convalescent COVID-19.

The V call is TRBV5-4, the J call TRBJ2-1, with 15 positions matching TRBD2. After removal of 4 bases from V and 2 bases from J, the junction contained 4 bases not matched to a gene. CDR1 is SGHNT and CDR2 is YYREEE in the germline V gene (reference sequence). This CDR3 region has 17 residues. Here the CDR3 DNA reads TGTGCCAGCAGCACCGGACTAGCGGGAGGGGCCTACAATGAGCAGTTCTTC. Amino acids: CASSTGLAGGAYNEQFF.

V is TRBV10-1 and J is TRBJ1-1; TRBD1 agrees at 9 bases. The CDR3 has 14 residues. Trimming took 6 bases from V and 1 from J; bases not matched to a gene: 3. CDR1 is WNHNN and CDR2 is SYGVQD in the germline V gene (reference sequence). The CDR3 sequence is CASRGQGANTEAFF. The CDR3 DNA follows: TGCGCCAGCAGGGGACAGGGCGCGAACACTGAAGCTTTCTTT.

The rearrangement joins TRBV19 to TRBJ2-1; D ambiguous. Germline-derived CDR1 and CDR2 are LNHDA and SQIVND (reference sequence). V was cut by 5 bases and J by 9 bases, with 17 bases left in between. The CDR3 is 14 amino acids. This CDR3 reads CASSSHPDHSEQFF. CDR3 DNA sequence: TGTGCCAGTAGTTCCCACCCAGACCACAGTGAGCAGTTCTTC.

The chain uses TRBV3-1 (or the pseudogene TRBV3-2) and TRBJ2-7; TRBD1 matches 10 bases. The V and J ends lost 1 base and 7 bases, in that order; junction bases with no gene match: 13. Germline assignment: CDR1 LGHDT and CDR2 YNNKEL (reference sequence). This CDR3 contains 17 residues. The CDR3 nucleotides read TGTGCCAGCAGCCAAGGGTTGGGCGACAGGGGGCAGGGAGAGCAGTACTTC. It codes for CASSQGLGDRGQGEQYF.

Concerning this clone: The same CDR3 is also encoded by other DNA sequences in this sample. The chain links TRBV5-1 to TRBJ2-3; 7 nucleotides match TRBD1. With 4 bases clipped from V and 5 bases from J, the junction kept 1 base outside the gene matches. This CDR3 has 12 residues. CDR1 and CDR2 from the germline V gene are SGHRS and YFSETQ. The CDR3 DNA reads TGCGCCAGCAGCCCAGGGGGAGATACGCAGTATTTT. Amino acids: CASSPGGDTQYF.